Shown below are 13 T cell receptor beta chains from a single sample sequenced in a study of blood T cell repertoires in COVID-19. This table comes from immunoSEQ multiplex PCR, and its TCRdb copy is limited to in-frame clones, with some not included. The sample lists 140,000 to 150,000 clones; 87% were seen once. The sequenced material came from PBMCs or T cells enriched from blood (not recorded which). These receptors were collected from a man in his sixties who had recovered from COVID-19.

A single count supports this clone. The genes are TRBV7-2 and TRBJ2-1; D perhaps matches TRBD2 (5 bases). V lost 1 base to trimming and J lost 4 bases, with 14 bases between them. The CDR3 spans 16 residues. Germline CDR1 and CDR2: SGHTA and FQGNSA. In DNA, the CDR3 is TGTGCCAGCAGCTTAGGTGTAGTAGCGCCTTACAATGAGCAGTTCTTC. Translated: CASSLGVVAPYNEQFF.

The J gene is TRBJ2-7, the V gene TRBV14; D remains ambiguous. The CDR3 spans 12 residues. Between the trimmed V and J ends, which lost 4 bases and 4 bases, there was a span of 8 bases. Looked up from germline, CDR1 is SGHDN and CDR2 is FVKESK. CDR3 bases: TGTGCCAGCAGCCGAGAGCAGTACGAGCAGTACTTC. Translated: CASSREQYEQYF.

Regarding this clone: The same CDR3 also results from other DNA sequences found in this sample. V and J are TRBV2 and TRBJ1-5, with 9 bases identical to TRBD1. Germline values: CDR1 SNHLY, CDR2 FYNNEI. J was trimmed by 2 bases and V by 5 bases; bases with no gene match: 4. The CDR3 spans 15 residues. Here the CDR3 reads CASSPGQGGNQPQHF. The CDR3 DNA reads as TGTGCCAGCAGTCCGGGACAGGGTGGCAATCAGCCCCAGCATTTT.

The rearrangement uses TRBV29-1 and TRBJ2-7; perhaps TRBD1 as D (5 bases). Trimming removed 4 bases at V and 0 bases at J, with 10 bases between. CDR1 SQVTM and CDR2 ANQGSEA come from the germline V gene. This CDR3 contains 13 residues. This CDR3 is CSVAVQDSYEQYF. For the CDR3, the DNA is TGCAGCGTTGCGGTACAGGACTCCTACGAGCAGTACTTC.

This chain links TRBV5-4 with TRBJ2-2; the D gene is possibly TRBD2 (6 bases). V was clipped by 3 bases and J by 0 bases, with 12 bases between them. This CDR3 has 16 residues. Germline V gene lookup returns CDR1 SGHNT and CDR2 YYREEE (reference sequence). The CDR3 here is CASSSLQRANTGELFF. CDR3 nucleotide sequence: TGTGCCAGCAGCTCCCTCCAGCGGGCGAACACCGGGGAGCTGTTTTTT.

The CDR3 DNA reads TGTGCCAGCCGGGGTAGCGGGAGAGGACAAGAGACCCAGTACTTC. It codes for CASRGSGRGQETQYF. The V and J genes are TRBV2 and TRBJ2-5; TRBD2 agrees at 9 bases. CDR3 length: 15 residues. The J segment lost 2 bases and the V segment lost 8 bases, leaving 9 bases of the junction unmatched. CDR1 and CDR2 from the germline V gene are SNHLY and FYNNEI.

The gene calls are TRBV19 and TRBJ2-7, with TRBD1 identical over 7 bases. V lost 2 bases and J lost 1; bases outside the gene matches: 8. The CDR3 loop spans 16 amino acids. In germline, CDR1 is LNHDA, CDR2 SQIVND (reference sequence). CDR3 sequence reads: CASSIRDSSGSYEQYF. CDR3 DNA: TGTGCCAGTAGTATAAGGGACAGCTCAGGGTCCTACGAGCAGTACTTC. The full variable domain, with the rest looked up from reference TRBV19 and TRBJ2-7, is DGGITQSPKYLFRKEGQNVTLSCEQNLNHDAMYWYRQDPGQGLRLIYYSQIVNDFQKGDIAEGYSVSREKKESFPLTVTSAQKNPTAFYLCASSIRDSSGSYEQYFGPGTRLTVT.

This chain links TRBV2 with TRBJ2-7; tentatively, D is TRBD1 (5 bases). CDR3 size: 14 residues. Trimming took 6 bases from V and 0 from J, leaving 12 bases between them. Per the germline V gene, CDR1 is SNHLY and CDR2 is FYNNEI. The CDR3, as DNA: TGTGCCAGCAGCCTAGGCCAGGGCTCCTACGAGCAGTACTTC. Its translation: CASSLGQGSYEQYF.

In DNA, the CDR3 is TGTGCCAGCAGCTCAGGGTTGAACACTGAAGCTTTCTTT. As protein: CASSSGLNTEAFF. This sequence joins TRBV7-8 and TRBJ1-1; D is perhaps TRBD1 (5 bases). With 4 bases removed from V and 0 bases from J, the gap between germline ends came to 6 bases. The CDR3 has 13 amino acids. Germline CDR1 and CDR2: SGHVS and FQNEAQ.

V gene TRBV4-1 combines with J gene TRBJ2-6; tentative D call: TRBD1 (6 bases). V was cut by 0 bases and J by 0 bases, with 15 bases left in between. Germline V gene lookup returns CDR1 MGHRA and CDR2 YSYEKL. The CDR3 sequence is 19 residues long. CDR3 loop: CASSQDLGHIISGANVLTF. The CDR3 DNA reads TGCGCCAGCAGCCAAGATTTGGGACATATAATCTCTGGGGCCAACGTCCTGACTTTC.

The CDR3 DNA reads TGTGCCAGTAGTATAGAGGGCGGGGCAGGGAAGGAACAGCCCCAGCATTTT. The encoded protein is CASSIEGGAGKEQPQHF. J is TRBJ1-5 and V is TRBV19; tentatively, D is TRBD1 (5 bases). The CDR3 covers 17 residues. Germline V gives CDR1 LNHDA, CDR2 SQIVND (reference sequence). Trimming took off 0 bases at V and 7 bases at J, with 19 bases between the two ends.

V and J are TRBV5-1 and TRBJ2-1; D remains ambiguous. The CDR3 is 13 residues long. Germline CDR1 reads SGHRS; CDR2 reads YFSETQ. V lost 2 bases, J lost 6 bases, and 9 bases lay in between. The chain's CDR3 is CASSLQLFNEQFF. As DNA, the CDR3 is TGCGCCAGCAGCTTACAGCTTTTCAATGAGCAGTTCTTC.

CDR3 region: CATSRDSAGPEQYF. The CDR3 bases are TGTGCCACCAGCAGAGATTCGGCAGGGCCCGAGCAGTACTTC. The chain carries TRBV15 and TRBJ2-7; maybe TRBD1 (5 bases). Germline V gene lookup returns CDR1 LNHNV and CDR2 YYDKDF (reference sequence). The CDR3 extends over 14 amino acids. V gave up 0 bases and J gave up 6 bases, with 12 bases separating them.